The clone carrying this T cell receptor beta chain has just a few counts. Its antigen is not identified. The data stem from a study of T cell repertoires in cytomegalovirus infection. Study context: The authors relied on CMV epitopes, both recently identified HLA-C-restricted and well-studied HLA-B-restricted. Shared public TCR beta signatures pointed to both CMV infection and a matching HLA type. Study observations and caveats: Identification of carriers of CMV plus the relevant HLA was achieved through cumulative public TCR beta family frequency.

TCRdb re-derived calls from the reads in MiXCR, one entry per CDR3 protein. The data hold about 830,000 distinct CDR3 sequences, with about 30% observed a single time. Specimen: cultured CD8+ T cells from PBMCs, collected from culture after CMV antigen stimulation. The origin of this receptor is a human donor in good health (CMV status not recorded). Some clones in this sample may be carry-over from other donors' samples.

The CDR3 DNA sequence: TGTGCCAGCAGTTACTCGTATGCGGGGGGGACCTACAATGAGCAGTTCTTC. It is translated as CASSYSYAGGTYNEQFF. V usage is TRBV6-2 or TRBV6-3 and J usage is TRBJ2-1; 9 bases map to TRBD2. V lost 0 bases, J lost 2 bases, and 5 bases stayed unmatched. The germline V gene encodes CDR1 MNHEY and CDR2 SVGEGT. CDR3 length: 17 amino acids.